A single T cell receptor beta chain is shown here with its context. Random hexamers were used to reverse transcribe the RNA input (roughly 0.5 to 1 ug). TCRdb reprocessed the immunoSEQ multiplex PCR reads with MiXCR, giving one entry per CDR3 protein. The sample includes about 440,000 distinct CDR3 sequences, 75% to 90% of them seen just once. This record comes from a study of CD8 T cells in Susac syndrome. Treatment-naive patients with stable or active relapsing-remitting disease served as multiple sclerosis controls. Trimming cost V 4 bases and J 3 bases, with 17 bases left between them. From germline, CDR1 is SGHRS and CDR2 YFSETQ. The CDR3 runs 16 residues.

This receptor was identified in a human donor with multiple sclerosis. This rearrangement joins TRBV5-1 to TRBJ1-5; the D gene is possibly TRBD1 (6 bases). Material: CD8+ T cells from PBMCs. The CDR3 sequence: CASSPEMGGPNQPQHF. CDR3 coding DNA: TGCGCCAGCAGCCCCGAGATGGGGGGCCCCAATCAGCCCCAGCATTTT. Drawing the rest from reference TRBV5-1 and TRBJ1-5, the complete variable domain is KAGVTQTPRYLIKTRGQQVTLSCSPISGHRSVSWYQQTPGQGLQFLFEYFSETQRNKGNFPGRFSGRQFSNSRSEMNVSTLELGDSALYLCASSPEMGGPNQPQHFGDGTRLSIL.